One and the same sample provided the 10 T cell receptor beta chains below, sequenced in a study of shared clonotypes between healthy human individuals. Sequenced by immunoSEQ multiplex PCR; TCRdb stores in-frame clones only, minus some. The table has around 2.5 million clones, approximately 93% seen once. Sequences were obtained from naive CD4+ T cells from PBMCs. The sample's subset: CD45RA+ positively selected. The receptors come from a man aged 18 to 35 in good health. Some clones in this sample may be carry-over from other donors' samples.

The chain carries TRBV7-2 and TRBJ2-2; TRBD2 is a possible D gene (6 bases). CDR1 is SGHTA, CDR2 FQGNSA, per germline. The CDR3 consists of 16 residues. V lost 2 bases, J lost 2 bases, and 12 bases lay in between. The DNA of the CDR3 is TGTGCCAGCAGCTTAACCGGGAGCCCTAACACCGGGGAGCTGTTTTTT. This translates into CASSLTGSPNTGELFF.

This clone was seen only a few times. Other nucleotide sequences in the sample specify the same CDR3. The chain has TRBV28 and TRBJ1-1, with D perhaps TRBD1 (6 bases). The germline gives CDR1 MDHEN, CDR2 SYDVKM. The CDR3 is made up of 13 amino acids. V shed 5 bases and J shed 2 bases, with 9 bases lying between them. The CDR3 protein is CASSRTANTEAFF. For the CDR3, the DNA is TGTGCCAGCAGTAGGACAGCCAACACTGAAGCTTTCTTT. Combining the CDR3 with reference TRBV28 and TRBJ1-1 gives the whole variable domain DVKVTQSSRYLVKRTGEKVFLECVQDMDHENMFWYRQDPGLGLRLIYFSYDVKMKEKGDIPEGYSVSREKKERFSLILESASTNQTSMYLCASSRTANTEAFFGQGTRLTVV.

This rearrangement joins TRBV7-8 to TRBJ2-7; 7 bases align to TRBD1. The CDR3 extends over 13 amino acids. The junction had 7 bases not matched to a gene; V was cut back by 1 base and J by 10 bases. Germline V gene sequence: CDR1 SGHVS, CDR2 FQNEAQ. The CDR3 DNA sequence: TGTGCCAGCAGCTTAGAAGACAGGGTGCACCAGTACTTC. As protein: CASSLEDRVHQYF.

Here the CDR3 reads CASTSPAPGTSGSSNEQFF. The CDR3 coding sequence is TGTGCCAGCACCTCCCCGGCCCCCGGGACTAGCGGGAGTAGTAATGAGCAGTTCTTC. The rearrangement links TRBV27 to TRBJ2-1; 14 bases match TRBD2. Unmatched junction bases numbered 18, after V lost 7 bases and J lost 7 bases. This CDR3 is built from 19 residues. CDR1 and CDR2 (germline): MNHEY, SMNVEV (reference sequence).

The count of this clone is one. CDR3 sequence reads: CASSQFGTSGSTDTQYF. The CDR3 nucleotides are TGTGCCAGCAGCCAGTTTGGGACTAGCGGGAGCACAGATACGCAGTATTTT. The gene calls are TRBV4-2 and TRBJ2-3; TRBD2 matches 12 bases. CDR1 is LGHNA, CDR2 YNFKEQ, per germline. CDR3 length: 17 amino acids. V dropped 3 bases and J dropped 0; count of bases not matched to a gene: 4.

On this clone: This CDR3 is also generated by other DNA sequences in the sample. The CDR3 DNA reads TGCGCCAGCAGCTTGGTGCAGGGGGATACTGAAGCTTTCTTT. This encodes CASSLVQGDTEAFF. The chain recombines TRBV5-1 with TRBJ1-1; the match to TRBD1 covers 7 bases. The J segment lost 5 bases and the V segment lost 0 bases, leaving 4 bases of the junction unmatched. This CDR3 is 14 amino acids long. The germline V gene encodes CDR1 SGHRS and CDR2 YFSETQ.

The V call is TRBV18, the J call TRBJ2-1; D gene uncertain. The CDR3 spans 13 residues. The V gene lost 6 bases and the J gene lost 9 bases, with 15 bases spanning the gap. The germline CDR1 and CDR2 sequences are KGHSH and LQKENI. The CDR3 nucleotides read TGTGCCAGCTCCCCTGACCCGGTCGGTGAGCAGTTCTTC. Translating gives CASSPDPVGEQFF.

This clone has only a few counts. The sample has other DNA sequences that encode this CDR3 too. The gene calls are TRBV9 and TRBJ1-1, with TRBD1 as a possible D gene (5 bases). V shed 0 bases and J shed 1 base, with 7 bases lying between them. Germline V gene sequence: CDR1 SGDLS, CDR2 YYNGEE. CDR3 length: 14 amino acids. The CDR3 here is CASSVVGTNTEAFF. For the CDR3, the DNA is TGTGCCAGCAGCGTAGTGGGGACGAACACTGAAGCTTTCTTT.

With respect to this clone: Other DNA sequences from this sample encode an identical CDR3 as well. The chain links TRBV4-3 to TRBJ1-5, with D unresolved. There are 14 residues in the CDR3. Per germline, CDR1 LGHNA and CDR2 YSLEER. Trimming shortened V by 3 bases and J by 2 bases, and 8 bases separated the two germline ends. Here the CDR3 reads CASSQSQGNQPQHF. Written as DNA, the CDR3 is TGCGCCAGCAGCCAGTCCCAGGGCAATCAGCCCCAGCATTTT.

This clone was detected only once. The chain has TRBV29-1 and TRBJ1-1; perhaps TRBD1 as D (6 bases). Germline V gene sequence: CDR1 SQVTM, CDR2 ANQGSEA. V was pared by 4 bases and J by 12 bases, with 18 bases between. This CDR3 is 12 amino acids long. CDR3: CSVGGGVLPTFF. DNA for the CDR3: TGCAGCGTTGGTGGGGGCGTCCTCCCCACTTTCTTT.